Reported below is one T cell receptor beta chain. The data are from a study of blood T cell repertoires in COVID-19. The assay was immunoSEQ multiplex PCR, and TCRdb's table has in-frame clones only and misses some. The repertoire has around 80,000 clones, roughly four fifths of them found once; the top ten carry approximately 8.7%. Germline V gene data show CDR1 as ENHRY and CDR2 as SYGVKD. This CDR3 is 12 amino acids long. The V end lost 8 bases, the J end lost 2 bases, and 9 bases lay between the germline ends. J is TRBJ1-2 and V is TRBV10-3; D gene ambiguous. The receptor's source is a human donor in a cohort sampled during active COVID-19. Material for sequencing was peripheral blood. The CDR3: CAIERPNYGYTF. In DNA form, the CDR3 reads TGTGCCATCGAGAGGCCGAACTATGGCTACACCTTC.